This T cell receptor beta chain stems from a study of blood T cell repertoires in COVID-19. Study as a whole: Acute and convalescent COVID-19 samples came from the United States, Italy and Spain. The analysed material was cDNA or gDNA that came from T cells, B-cell-depleted T cells, or PBMCs.

TCRdb's table, derived via immunoSEQ multiplex PCR, lists solely in-frame clones and lacks some. The table shows under 200,000 clones, with about 83% occurring only once. Per the germline V gene, CDR1 is KGHSH and CDR2 is LQKENI. Between the trimmed V and J ends, which lost 2 bases and 6 bases, there was a span of 11 bases. CDR3 length: 13 amino acids. Sequencing used peripheral blood. This clonotype originated in a woman older than 75 with COVID-19, enrolled during active disease. The rearrangement joins TRBV18 to TRBJ2-7; D unresolved. As DNA, the CDR3 is TGTGCCAGCTCACCAAGAACCGCGGCCGAGCAGTACTTC. It is translated as CASSPRTAAEQYF.